One and the same sample provided the 23 T cell receptor beta chains below, sequenced in a study of T cell clonotyping in hematopoietic cell transplantation. Regarding time point: recipient sample about 28 days before transplant, after cytoreduction. Data came from immunoSEQ multiplex PCR; TCRdb stores just in-frame clones and leaves some out. The table records about 41,000 clones, approximately 78% of them present only once. Specimen: peripheral blood mononuclear cells, collected before stem cell transplant. These receptors were collected from a man in his sixties with myelodysplastic syndrome. Some clones in this sample may be carry-over from other donors' samples.

The V call is TRBV11-2, the J call TRBJ2-2; 7 bases align to TRBD2. The CDR3 is 15 amino acids. Germline loops: CDR1 SGHAT, CDR2 FQNNGV. V dropped 2 bases and J dropped 4; count of bases not matched to a gene: 4. In DNA form, the CDR3 reads TGTGCCAGCAGCTTACTCCGGGGGGTCACCGGGGAGCTGTTTTTT. It is translated as CASSLLRGVTGELFF.

V and J are TRBV7-8 and TRBJ2-5, with 13 positions matching TRBD2. With V trimmed by 6 bases and J by 1 base, 14 bases remained unmatched. This CDR3 comprises 19 residues. CDR1 SGHVS and CDR2 FQNEAQ come from the germline V gene. CDR3 loop: CASSPLVTSGGRSQETQYF. CDR3 sequence (DNA): TGTGCCAGCAGTCCTTTGGTGACTAGCGGGGGGAGGAGCCAAGAGACCCAGTACTTC.

This clone appeared a few times. The gene calls are TRBV7-9 and TRBJ2-2; TRBD1 agrees at 8 bases. The CDR3 runs to 16 residues. The V gene's germline CDR1 is SEHNR and CDR2 FQNEAQ (reference sequence). The ends lost 4 bases at V and 4 bases at J; junction bases unmatched: 8. DNA for the CDR3: TGTGCCAGCAGCTCGGGACAGGTCGGGGGCACCGGGGAGCTGTTTTTT. It encodes CASSSGQVGGTGELFF. Full variable domain (missing parts from reference TRBV7-9 and TRBJ2-2): DTGVSQNPRHKITKRGQNVTFRCDPISEHNRLYWYRQTLGQGPEFLTYFQNEAQLEKSRLLSDRFSAERPKGSFSTLEIQRTEQGDSAMYLCASSSGQVGGTGELFFGEGSRLTVL.

This chain uses TRBV5-1 with TRBJ2-1; unclear D gene. V was cut by 0 bases and J by 8 bases, with 12 bases left in between. Germline CDR1 and CDR2: SGHRS and YFSETQ. This CDR3 has 14 residues. The CDR3 nucleotides read TGCGCCAGCAGCTTGGAAAGGAGTGGGCATGAGCAGTTCTTC. The encoded protein is CASSLERSGHEQFF. Supplemented by reference TRBV5-1 and TRBJ2-1, the full variable domain reads KAGVTQTPRYLIKTRGQQVTLSCSPISGHRSVSWYQQTPGQGLQFLFEYFSETQRNKGNFPGRFSGRQFSNSRSEMNVSTLELGDSALYLCASSLERSGHEQFFGPGTRLTVL.

J is TRBJ1-4 and V is TRBV5-1, with 11 bases identical to TRBD1. The CDR3 spans 17 residues. Germline CDR1 and CDR2: SGHRS and YFSETQ. V lost 4 bases, J lost 3 bases, and 8 bases stayed unmatched. The CDR3 loop reads CASSSGQGAWANEKLFF. For the CDR3, the DNA is TGCGCCAGCAGCAGCGGACAGGGGGCTTGGGCTAATGAAAAACTGTTTTTT. Supplemented by reference TRBV5-1 and TRBJ1-4, the full variable domain reads KAGVTQTPRYLIKTRGQQVTLSCSPISGHRSVSWYQQTPGQGLQFLFEYFSETQRNKGNFPGRFSGRQFSNSRSEMNVSTLELGDSALYLCASSSGQGAWANEKLFFGSGTQLSVL.

This CDR3 is CASSPWDRNSPLHF. CDR3 sequence (DNA): TGTGCCAGCAGCCCCTGGGACAGGAATTCACCCCTCCACTTT. The chain carries TRBV14 and TRBJ1-6; 8 positions match TRBD1. This CDR3 is 14 amino acids long. With 4 bases clipped from V and 7 bases from J, the junction kept 3 bases outside the gene matches. Per germline, CDR1 SGHDN and CDR2 FVKESK.

The chain joins TRBV12-5 to TRBJ1-5; 8 positions agree with TRBD1. Germline trimming cut 1 base from V and 6 bases from J; bases unmatched to any gene: 2. There are 14 residues in the CDR3. Germline V gene data show CDR1 as LGHNT and CDR2 as FRNRAP. This CDR3 reads CASGLGQGSQPQHF. For the CDR3, the DNA is TGTGCTAGTGGTTTGGGACAGGGGAGTCAGCCCCAGCATTTT.

The CDR3 spells CASSPSYEQYF. The CDR3 DNA is TGTGCCAGCAGCCCCTCCTACGAGCAGTACTTC. The V gene is TRBV7-2, the J gene TRBJ2-7; D unclear. The CDR3 covers 11 residues. Trimming pared 5 bases from V and 0 bases from J, leaving 2 bases between. The V gene's germline CDR1 is SGHTA and CDR2 FQGNSA. Filled out from reference TRBV7-2 and TRBJ2-7, the complete variable domain reads GAGVSQSPSNKVTEKGKDVELRCDPISGHTALYWYRQSLGQGLEFLIYFQGNSAPDKSGLPSDRFSAERTGGSVSTLTIQRTQQEDSAVYLCASSPSYEQYFGPGTRLTVT.

The chain links TRBV28 to TRBJ1-4; 8 bases match TRBD1. Germline V gene data show CDR1 as MDHEN and CDR2 as SYDVKM. The CDR3 length is 17 residues. Losses at the gene ends were 6 bases for V and 0 bases for J; bases not matched to a gene: 9. CDR3 sequence: CASREQGGFATNEKLFF. The CDR3 DNA follows: TGTGCCAGCAGAGAACAGGGGGGCTTTGCAACTAATGAAAAACTGTTTTTT.

This clone was detected a few times. J is TRBJ1-1 and V is TRBV29-1, with a weak D call TRBD1 (6 bases). Trimming removed 4 bases at V and 1 base at J, with 16 bases between. Germline CDR1 SQVTM, CDR2 ANQGSEA. The CDR3 covers 15 residues. CDR3 residues: CSVARDLGGNTEAFF. The CDR3 coding sequence is TGCAGCGTTGCCCGGGACCTAGGGGGGAACACTGAAGCTTTCTTT.

This clone was recorded a few times. This sequence joins TRBV7-2 and TRBJ1-1, with D possibly matching TRBD1 (6 bases). This CDR3 is 13 amino acids long. Trimming took off 2 bases at V and 6 bases at J, with 10 bases between the two ends. Germline loops: CDR1 SGHTA, CDR2 FQGNSA. For the CDR3, the DNA is TGTGCCAGCAGCTTATGGGGGGCGGCTGAAGCTTTCTTT. This codes for CASSLWGAAEAFF.

The rearrangement links TRBV28 to TRBJ1-1; D gene unclear. The germline gives CDR1 MDHEN, CDR2 SYDVKM. This CDR3 spans 11 amino acids. Trimming removed 3 bases from V and 11 bases from J, with 10 bases in between. This chain's CDR3 is CASSFETRAFF. CDR3 coding DNA: TGTGCCAGCAGTTTCGAGACCCGGGCTTTCTTT. Based on the CDR3 plus reference TRBV28 and TRBJ1-1, the full variable domain is DVKVTQSSRYLVKRTGEKVFLECVQDMDHENMFWYRQDPGLGLRLIYFSYDVKMKEKGDIPEGYSVSREKKERFSLILESASTNQTSMYLCASSFETRAFFGQGTRLTVV.

The V call is TRBV9, the J call TRBJ1-2, with TRBD1 identical over 7 bases. CDR3 size: 16 residues. V was pared by 3 bases and J by 0 bases, with 8 bases of the junction left unmatched. Germline V gene sequence: CDR1 SGDLS, CDR2 YYNGEE. The CDR3 coding sequence is TGTGCCAGCAGCGACCTCGGGGACAGATCTAACTATGGCTACACCTTC. It encodes CASSDLGDRSNYGYTF.

The genes are TRBV6-5 and TRBJ2-4; the D is unclear. From germline, CDR1 is MNHEY and CDR2 SVGAGI. The CDR3 is made up of 13 amino acids. With 8 bases removed from V and 5 bases from J, the gap between germline ends came to 13 bases. CDR3 region: CASHSPAQNIQYF. As DNA, the CDR3 is TGTGCCAGCCACAGTCCGGCTCAAAACATTCAGTACTTC.

Note on this clone: At one end the junction does not follow the germline gene, possibly because of a read error. The genes are TRBV7-7 and TRBJ2-2; the D gene is possibly TRBD1 (5 bases). The CDR3 runs to 13 residues. Germline V gene sequence: CDR1 SSHAT, CDR2 FNYEAQ (reference sequence). The CDR3 bases are TGTGCTAGCAGCCCCGACAGCACCGGGGAGCTGTTTTTT. Protein sequence: CASSPDSTGELFF.

This chain links TRBV11-2 with TRBJ2-1; D might be TRBD1 (6 bases). The CDR3 runs 13 residues. V was trimmed by 0 bases and J by 16 bases, leaving 16 bases between them. Germline V CDR1 and CDR2: SGHAT, FQNNGV. CDR3: CASSLDRQAPQFF. CDR3 coding DNA: TGTGCCAGCAGCTTAGATCGACAGGCCCCCCAATTCTTC.

The chain has TRBV9 and TRBJ1-6; D gene uncertain. The CDR3 spans 14 residues. Per germline, CDR1 SGDLS and CDR2 YYNGEE. Between the trimmed V and J ends, which lost 4 bases and 5 bases, there was a span of 10 bases. DNA for the CDR3: TGTGCCAGCAGCATGAGGCTAGATAATTCACCCCTCCACTTT. It codes for CASSMRLDNSPLHF.

The chain recombines TRBV6-5 with TRBJ1-1; D is uncertain. V lost 7 bases and J lost 5, with 8 bases in between. The CDR3 loop spans 11 amino acids. Per the germline V gene, CDR1 is MNHEY and CDR2 is SVGAGI. The CDR3 region has the DNA TGTGCCAGCATTGACGGAACTGAAGCTTTCTTT. This sequence encodes CASIDGTEAFF.

The rearrangement uses TRBV7-9 and TRBJ2-7; 10 nucleotides align to TRBD1. The V gene's germline CDR1 is SEHNR and CDR2 FQNEAQ (reference sequence). The length of the CDR3 is 14 residues. V trimming: 5 bases; J trimming: 5 bases; junction bases outside the gene matches: 6. The CDR3 DNA sequence: TGTGCCAGCAGCCTCCCAGACAGGGGGCACGAGCAGTACTTC. Residues: CASSLPDRGHEQYF.

This chain uses TRBV4-3 with TRBJ1-4, with a tentative D call TRBD1 (5 bases). The V gene's germline CDR1 is LGHNA and CDR2 YSLEER. There are 14 residues in the CDR3. Trimming removed 4 bases at V and 0 bases at J, with 6 bases between. DNA for the CDR3: TGCGCCAGCAGCCCGACAGCAACTAATGAAAAACTGTTTTTT. Its protein product is CASSPTATNEKLFF.

Turning to this clone: The junction and the germline gene differ at one end; a read error may be behind it. V gene TRBV7-7 combines with J gene TRBJ2-5, with TRBD1 identical over 7 bases. Germline-derived CDR1 and CDR2 are SSHAT and FNYEAQ (reference sequence). The CDR3 consists of 13 residues. The DNA for the CDR3 is TGTGCTAGCAGCCGGGGACAGAAGGAGACCCAGTACTTC. Its translation is CASSRGQKETQYF.

The chain is built from TRBV29-1 and TRBJ1-2; weak D call: TRBD1 (5 bases). The CDR3 extends over 12 amino acids. Germline CDR1 reads SQVTM; CDR2 reads ANQGSEA. With 7 bases removed from V and 3 bases from J, the gap between germline ends came to 12 bases. The CDR3 region has the DNA TGCAGCGGGGGGGGATCTTACTATGGCTACACCTTC. Amino acid sequence: CSGGGSYYGYTF.

The chain is built from TRBV12-5 and TRBJ1-5, with unresolved D. Per germline, CDR1 LGHNT and CDR2 FRNRAP. The CDR3 contains 14 residues. Trimming removed 2 bases from V and 5 bases from J, with 10 bases in between. The CDR3 region is CASGLITADQPQHF. DNA of the CDR3: TGTGCTAGTGGTTTGATTACAGCCGATCAGCCCCAGCATTTT.